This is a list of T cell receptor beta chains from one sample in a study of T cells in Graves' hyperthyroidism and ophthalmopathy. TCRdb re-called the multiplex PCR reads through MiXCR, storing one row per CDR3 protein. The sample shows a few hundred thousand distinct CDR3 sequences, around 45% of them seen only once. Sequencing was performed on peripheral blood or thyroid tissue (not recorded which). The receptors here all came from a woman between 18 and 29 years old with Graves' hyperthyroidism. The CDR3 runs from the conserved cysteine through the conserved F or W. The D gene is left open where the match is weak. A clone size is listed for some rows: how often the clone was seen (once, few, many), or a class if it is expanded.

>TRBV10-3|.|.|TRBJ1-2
CAISGRGVYGYTF
TGTGCCATCAGTGGACGGGGGGTCTATGGCTACACCTTC
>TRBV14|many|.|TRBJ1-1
CASSQVIGSPWMNTEAFF
TGTGCCAGCAGCCAAGTCATAGGTTCACCCTGGATGAACACTGAAGCTTTCTTT
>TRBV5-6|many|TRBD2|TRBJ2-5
CASSQKRGSRVQETQYF
TGTGCCAGCAGCCAAAAGCGGGGGAGTCGCGTCCAAGAGACCCAGTACTTC
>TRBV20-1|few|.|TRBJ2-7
CSAPRGYEQYF
TGCAGTGCTCCGAGGGGATACGAGCAGTACTTC
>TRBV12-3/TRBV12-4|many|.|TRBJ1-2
CASSSRTGYTF
TGTGCCAGCAGTTCGCGTACTGGCTACACCTTC
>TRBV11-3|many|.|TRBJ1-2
CASSLPGRGANYGYTF
TGTGCCAGCAGCCTACCAGGACGGGGGGCTAACTATGGCTACACCTTC
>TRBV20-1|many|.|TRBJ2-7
CSAQGGVEYEQYF
TGCAGTGCCCAAGGGGGAGTGGAGTACGAGCAGTACTTC
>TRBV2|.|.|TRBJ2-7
CASSEGQAGYF
TGTGCCAGCAGTGAAGGACAGGCAGGCTACTTC
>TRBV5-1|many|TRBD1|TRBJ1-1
CASSLAGQGAEAFF
TGCGCCAGCAGCTTGGCCGGGCAGGGGGCTGAAGCTTTCTTT
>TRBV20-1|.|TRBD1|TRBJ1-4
CSARDSRNEKLFF
TGCAGTGCTCGGGACAGCCGTAATGAAAAACTGTTTTTT
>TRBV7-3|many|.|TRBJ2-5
CASSFGAAETQYF
TGTGCCAGCAGCTTCGGGGCGGCAGAGACCCAGTACTTC
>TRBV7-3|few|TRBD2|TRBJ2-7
CASSPMGGGRDRNEQYF
TGTGCCAGCAGCCCGATGGGTGGTGGGAGGGACCGTAATGAGCAGTACTTC
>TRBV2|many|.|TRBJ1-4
CASSERVPNEKLFF
TGTGCCAGCAGTGAAAGGGTGCCCAATGAAAAACTGTTTTTT
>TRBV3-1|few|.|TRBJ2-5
CASSLSLLKTQYF
TGTGCCAGCAGCCTTAGCTTACTAAAGACCCAGTACTTC
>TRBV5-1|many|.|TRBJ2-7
CASHLSYAGPYEQYF
TGCGCCAGCCACCTTTCGTATGCGGGACCCTACGAGCAGTACTTC
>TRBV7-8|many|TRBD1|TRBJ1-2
CASSLLDRANYGYTF
TGTGCCAGCAGCTTACTGGACAGGGCGAACTATGGCTACACCTTC
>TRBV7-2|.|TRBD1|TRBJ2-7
CASRKGAREQYF
TGTGCCAGCAGGAAGGGGGCAAGGGAGCAGTACTTC
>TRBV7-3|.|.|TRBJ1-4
CASSLNGAGAGKLFF
TGTGCCAGCAGCTTAAATGGGGCAGGGGCCGGAAAACTGTTTTTT
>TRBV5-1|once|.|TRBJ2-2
CASSLSAADGELFF
TGCGCCAGCAGCTTGTCGGCCGCGGACGGTGAACTGTTTTTT
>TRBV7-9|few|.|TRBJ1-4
CASSPPWGEKLFF
TGTGCCAGCAGTCCTCCTTGGGGGGAAAAACTGTTTTTT
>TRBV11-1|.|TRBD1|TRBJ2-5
CAGATGDGETQYF
TGTGCCGGGGCTACAGGGGATGGGGAGACCCAGTACTTC
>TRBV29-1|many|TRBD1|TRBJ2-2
CSVESGDRVAGELFF
TGCAGCGTTGAATCTGGTGACAGGGTGGCCGGGGAGCTGTTTTTT
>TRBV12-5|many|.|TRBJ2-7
CASGGRDNGYEQYF
TGTGCTAGTGGTGGCCGGGACAACGGCTACGAGCAGTACTTC
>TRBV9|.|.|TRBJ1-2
CASSVGLAGRRYTF
TGTGCCAGCAGCGTAGGACTAGCGGGACGAAGGTACACCTTC
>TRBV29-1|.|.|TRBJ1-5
CSSEQEFNQPQHF
TGCAGCTCGGAACAGGAGTTCAATCAGCCCCAGCATTTT
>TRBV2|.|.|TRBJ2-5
CASVSDIGETQYF
TGTGCCAGCGTAAGCGACATAGGGGAGACCCAGTACTTC
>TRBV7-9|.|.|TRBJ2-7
CASSLGRGEQYF
TGTGCCAGTAGCTTAGGACGAGGCGAGCAGTACTTC
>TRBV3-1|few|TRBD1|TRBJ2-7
CASSLPGQGYEQYF
TGTGCCAGCAGCCTACCGGGACAGGGGTACGAGCAGTACTTC
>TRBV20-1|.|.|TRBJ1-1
CSASSPGDTEAFF
TGCAGTGCTAGCTCCCCGGGGGACACTGAAGCTTTCTTT
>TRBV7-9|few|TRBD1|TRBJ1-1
CASSLYGTGVNTEAFF
TGTGCCAGCAGCTTATACGGGACAGGGGTGAACACTGAAGCTTTCTTT
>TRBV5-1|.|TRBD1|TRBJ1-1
CASSNLQGDAFF
TGCGCCAGCAGCAACTTACAGGGGGACGCTTTCTTT
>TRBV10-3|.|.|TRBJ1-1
CAITESGAGLNTEAFF
TGTGCCATCACTGAGTCAGGGGCCGGTTTGAACACTGAAGCTTTCTTT
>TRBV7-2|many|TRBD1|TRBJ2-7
CASSLIVAGGEQYF
TGTGCCAGCAGCTTAATAGTAGCAGGGGGCGAGCAGTACTTC
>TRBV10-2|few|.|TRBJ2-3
CASKGGNTDTQYF
TGCGCCAGCAAGGGTGGGAATACAGATACGCAGTATTTT
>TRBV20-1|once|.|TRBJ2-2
CSARGSWELFF
TGCAGTGCTAGAGGTTCGTGGGAGCTGTTTTTT
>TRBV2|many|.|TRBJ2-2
CASSLLLNTGELFF
TGTGCCAGCAGCCTCCTTCTCAACACCGGGGAGCTGTTTTTT
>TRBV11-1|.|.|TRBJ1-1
CASSLVRTSGRANTEAFF
TGTGCCAGCAGCTTAGTCAGGACTAGCGGGAGGGCAAACACTGAAGCTTTCTTT
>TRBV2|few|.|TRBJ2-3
CASRRNADTQYF
TGTGCCAGCAGAAGGAACGCAGATACGCAGTATTTT
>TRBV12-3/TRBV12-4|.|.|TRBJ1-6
CASSPGAHLLDSPLHF
TGTGCCAGCAGTCCGGGGGCCCATCTTTTAGATTCACCCCTCCACTTT
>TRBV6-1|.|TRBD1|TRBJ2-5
CASSTDRGVDETQYF
TGTGCCAGCAGTACCGACAGGGGCGTGGATGAGACCCAGTACTTC
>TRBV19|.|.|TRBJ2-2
CASSQTASGELFF
TGTGCCAGTAGCCAAACGGCTAGCGGGGAGCTGTTTTTT
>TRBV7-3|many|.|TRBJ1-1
CASSFHGRVNTEAFF
TGTGCCAGCAGCTTCCACGGCAGGGTGAACACTGAAGCTTTCTTT
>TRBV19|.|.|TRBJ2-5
CALSDLTEETQYF
TGTGCCCTAAGCGACCTCACTGAGGAGACCCAGTACTTC
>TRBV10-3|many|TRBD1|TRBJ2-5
CAISRGTGSETQYF
TGTGCCATCAGTAGAGGGACAGGGTCAGAGACCCAGTACTTC
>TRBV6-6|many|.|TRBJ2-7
CASSLGPQGGQYF
TGTGCCAGCAGCCTAGGCCCCCAGGGAGGGCAGTACTTC
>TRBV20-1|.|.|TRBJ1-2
CSANTGSGYTF
TGCAGTGCCAACACAGGGAGCGGCTACACCTTC
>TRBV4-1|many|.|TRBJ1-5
CASSQVDSRFSNQPQHF
TGCGCCAGCAGCCAAGTTGACAGTCGGTTTAGCAATCAGCCCCAGCATTTT
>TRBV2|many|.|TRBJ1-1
CASSDGPGMNTEAFF
TGTGCCAGCAGTGATGGTCCGGGGATGAACACTGAAGCTTTCTTT
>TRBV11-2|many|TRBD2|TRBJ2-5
CASSRGLAEKETQYF
TGTGCCAGCAGCCGGGGACTAGCGGAAAAAGAGACCCAGTACTTC
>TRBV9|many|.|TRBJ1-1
CASSVEMNTEAFF
TGTGCCAGCAGCGTCGAGATGAACACTGAAGCTTTCTTT
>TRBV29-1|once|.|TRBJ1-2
CSVGGEYGYTF
TGCAGCGTTGGGGGCGAGTATGGCTACACCTTC
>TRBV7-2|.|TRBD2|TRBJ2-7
CASSSRAGGIHEQYF
TGTGCCAGCAGCTCGCGAGCGGGAGGAATACACGAGCAGTACTTC
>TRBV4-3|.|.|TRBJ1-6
CASSRTAGAAFNSPLHF
TGCGCCAGCAGCCGAACAGCGGGGGCTGCCTTTAATTCACCCCTCCACTTT
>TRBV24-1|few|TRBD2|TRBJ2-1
CATSDRGSGRARNEQFF
TGTGCCACCAGTGATCGGGGAAGCGGGAGGGCCCGGAATGAGCAGTTCTTC
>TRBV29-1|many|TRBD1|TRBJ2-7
CSVLAGGEQYF
TGCAGCGTGTTGGCAGGGGGCGAGCAGTACTTC